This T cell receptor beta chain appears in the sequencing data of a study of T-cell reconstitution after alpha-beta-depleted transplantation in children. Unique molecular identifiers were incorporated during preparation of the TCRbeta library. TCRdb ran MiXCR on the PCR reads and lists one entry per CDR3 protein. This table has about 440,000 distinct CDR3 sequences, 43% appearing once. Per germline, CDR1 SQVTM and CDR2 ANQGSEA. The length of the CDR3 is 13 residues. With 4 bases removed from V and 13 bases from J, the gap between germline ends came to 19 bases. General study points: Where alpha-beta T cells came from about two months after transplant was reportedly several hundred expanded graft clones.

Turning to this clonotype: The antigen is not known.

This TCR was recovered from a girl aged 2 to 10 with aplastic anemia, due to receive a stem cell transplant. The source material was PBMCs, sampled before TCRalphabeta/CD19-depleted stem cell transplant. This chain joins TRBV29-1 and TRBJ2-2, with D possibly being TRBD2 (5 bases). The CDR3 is CSVGISGLLGLFF. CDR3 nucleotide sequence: TGCAGCGTTGGTATTTCGGGATTACTCGGGCTGTTTTTT.